Sequencing of this T cell receptor (beta chain) was carried out in a study of blood T cells in healthy people across ages. Using a J-beta primer mix together with a sample-barcoded 5' primer, a second PCR was run for roughly 6 to 12 cycles. MiXCR, run by TCRdb on the 5' RACE reads, gives a single entry per CDR3 protein. This table has 1 million or so distinct CDR3 sequences, less than 25% appearing once. The same data also went into a second study, on T cells of mothers and their children. That study adds: Reads recorded for TCR beta CDR3 numbered over 10 million per mother and some 3.3 million per child. The study found slightly higher but non-significant overlap in related versus unrelated mother-child pairs.

The receptor was derived from a girl aged 2 to 9 in good health. The sequenced sample was blood.

CDR3 residues: CASSFPLAGGGYEQFF. The CDR3 DNA reads TGTGCCAGCAGCTTTCCACTAGCGGGAGGGGGCTATGAGCAGTTCTTC. The gene calls are TRBV7-2 and TRBJ2-1; 13 nucleotides match TRBD2. V shed 3 bases, J shed 8 bases, and the junction held 7 bases outside the gene matches. The CDR3 contains 16 residues. Germline V gene lookup returns CDR1 SGHTA and CDR2 FQGNSA.